The rows below give T cell receptor beta chains drawn from one sample of a study of T cell responses to AZD1222 COVID-19 vaccine. Here immunoSEQ multiplex PCR was the method, and the copy in TCRdb shows in-frame clones only, minus some. The sample contains some 86,000 clones, around nine tenths of which appear only once. This specimen consisted of peripheral blood, obtained 28 days after the second AZD1222 dose. The receptors were sampled from an adult who received the AZD1222 COVID-19 vaccine. The CDR3 runs from the conserved cysteine through the conserved F or W. Fields, in order: V gene, CDR3 protein.

>TRBV10-3
CAISESGAGEQFF
>TRBV27
CASGRLSEQYF
>TRBV4-1
CASSQDPSAFNTGELFF
>TRBV5-1
CASSLAGLAGRGTDTQYF
>TRBV6-6
CASSQGPLETQYF
>TRBV4-3
CASSQDWEGARYGYTF
>TRBV7-9
CASSLSRLLGTDGNSPLHF
>TRBV6-5
CASSYSGFRRTYEQYF
>TRBV19
CASSIGLTEAFF
>TRBV5-5
CASSVAFLNTGELFF
>TRBV12-2
CASRFSAKYRQREQFF
>TRBV5-4
CASSLPSGSTDTQYF
>TRBV6-5
CASGEDLLGTQYF
>TRBV28
CASSLLGATGNTIYF
>TRBV30
CAWSVRDREIQETQYF
>TRBV13
CASSLKGLAVPKETQYF
>TRBV25-1
CASSEYGGELFF
>TRBV19
CASSSGTGAPNSNQPQHF
>TRBV7-9
CASSLDPGTSGRIYNEQFF
>TRBV6-5
CASSYRGTYEQYF
>TRBV19
CASSILGTGGSYEQYF
>TRBV4-2
CASSQDSEPLYGYTF
>TRBV29-1
CSVPRGGGDTQYF
>TRBV5-1
CASSSGHLAKNIQYF
>TRBV18
CASSQGVLGTEAFF
>TRBV7-8
CASSLLRDRHTEAFF
>TRBV28
CASSLNRVSTYEQYF
>TRBV6-6
CASSRVSNEKLFF
>TRBV18
CASSPGTGQNEKLFF
>TRBV18
CASTPGTSYEQYF
>TRBV12-5
CASGWEGSEAFF
>TRBV18
CASSPPGLAGGRQFF
>TRBV7-2
CASSLEYLRTDTQYF
>TRBV4-1
CASSQDRAVLTGNTIYF
>TRBV18
CASSPTPQLAGGSYTGELFF
>TRBV11-2
CASSLGGAGVRYNEQFF
>TRBV6-5
CASSYVAGLQETQYF
>TRBV23-1
CAPSGQLRKGEITDTQYF
>TRBV4-1
CASSQAPSVNEQFF
>TRBV5-8
CASSSGTGGSEQYF
>TRBV10-3
CAISDLWNPRGTHGYTF
>TRBV9
CASSVDDPRNSPLHF
>TRBV30
CAWSAGGSNQPQHF
>TRBV18
CASSPKTGEPNEKLFF
>TRBV2
CASIRQGRPTYGYTF
>TRBV30
CAWSAGPSGNTIYF
>TRBV15
CATSRDLAYEQYF
>TRBV18
CASSHDRDNSPLHF
>TRBV2
CASSMDRVNTEAFF
>TRBV6-2/TRBV6-3
CASSGAFTYEQYF
>TRBV7-8
CASGTSGSSSYNEQFF